The entry below describes one TCR beta chain. The target antigen is unknown. This record comes from a study of shared clonotypes between healthy human individuals. Study findings and constraints: Apart from blood, nothing was sampled; tissue repertoires likely differ.

Only in-frame clones appear in the TCRdb table, and some are missing; sequencing was by immunoSEQ multiplex PCR. The table lists 600,000 to 750,000 clones, roughly 72% of them singletons. V lost 4 bases and J 4 bases, leaving 14 bases between the germline ends. The germline CDR1 and CDR2 sequences are SGHRS and YFSETQ. This CDR3 is built from 14 residues. Negatively enriched CD4+ T cells were divided by CD45RA into naive and memory. Sequenced input: memory CD4+ T cells sorted from blood. Subset reported: CD45RA-negative fraction. The V gene is TRBV5-1, the J gene TRBJ1-1, with D perhaps matching TRBD1 (5 bases). This TCR came from a woman in her twenties or thirties in good health. CDR3 DNA: TGCGCCAGCAGCCAAGGGGCTGAGGGCACTGAAGCTTTCTTT. This sequence encodes CASSQGAEGTEAFF.